This T cell receptor (beta chain) was captured by sequencing in a study of T-cell reconstitution after alpha-beta-depleted transplantation in children (TCRdb year 2016). Describing the broader study: Using TCR repertoire profiling, the study followed T-cell immune reconstitution in a quantitative way in children after TCRalphabeta/CD19-depleted allogeneic hematopoietic cell transplantation.

What the study reported, not specific to this receptor: Over subsequent months, a decline in hyperexpanded clone frequencies was noted, and after one year, T-cell counts and TCRbeta diversity were mostly ascribed to newly produced T cells. In some patients, the high TCRbeta diversity seen at day 60 was put down to recipient T cells and intrathymic progenitors that had survived conditioning. The apparently early recovery of alphabetaT-cell counts about two months after transplant reportedly depended on only several hundred rapidly expanded clones that came from non-depleted graft cells.

CDR1 and CDR2, looked up from the germline V gene (reference sequence), are DFQATT and SNEGSKA. The junction carries 5 bases between V and J, which are trimmed by 2 bases and 0 bases respectively. There are 13 amino acids in the CDR3, from cysteine to phenylalanine inclusive. Only the CDR3 DNA stays, 39 bases, in frame from base 1. The library was prepared using PCR. Sequencing was carried out with an Illumina HiSeq 2500. To normalize quantification of the TCRbeta repertoire, the TCR libraries were built with molecular barcoding that relied on unique molecular identifiers. TCRdb itself trimmed the public reads at Q25 with fastp, ran MiXCR and retained productive beta chains. Every entry covers one CDR3 protein and lists the most common genes and DNA from its rows. The sample yields 400,000 to 450,000 distinct CDR3 sequences; around two fifths were counted once. The ten largest account for 27% of the sample.

As for this clonotype: The antigen it binds to is not known. No much larger clone is present one base from it, and per-base qualities are unavailable.

The treatment or condition label corresponds to: allogeneic hematopoietic cell transplantation with graft depleted of TCRalphabeta T cells and CD19 B cells. The children who served as transplant recipients had been given grafts of TCRalphabeta/CD19-depleted allogeneic hematopoietic cells. This sequence originates from a girl aged 2-9 years with aplastic anemia, due to receive a stem cell transplant. Here the chain combines TRBV20-1 and TRBJ1-5, with the D gene not clear enough to name. Source: PBMCs, taken before TCRalphabeta/CD19-depleted stem cell transplant. The encoded CDR3 is CSARQVSNQPQHF. The bases read TGCAGTGCTAGACAGGTTAGCAATCAGCCCCAGCATTTT.